The present entry profiles one TCR beta chain with its context. The record originates from a study of cytomegalovirus exposure and HLA in healthy donors. In the PCR, 60 Vbeta and 13 Jbeta primers were used. Assay: immunoSEQ multiplex PCR; the TCRdb copy retains only in-frame clones and omits some. The sample lists roughly 200,000 clones, nearly 80% seen once, with about 3% in the top ten. This CDR3 spans 13 amino acids. The V end was cut by 3 bases, the J end by 7 bases, with 12 bases between. From germline, CDR1 is LNHDA and CDR2 SQIVND (reference sequence). The sequence was collected from a female donor in good health and CMV-seronegative. The chain links TRBV19 to TRBJ1-1, with D possibly being TRBD1 (5 bases). The specimen sequenced was PBMCs. The CDR3 region is CASSMIPGLEAFF. The CDR3 nucleotides are TGTGCCAGTAGTATGATACCGGGACTTGAAGCTTTCTTT.